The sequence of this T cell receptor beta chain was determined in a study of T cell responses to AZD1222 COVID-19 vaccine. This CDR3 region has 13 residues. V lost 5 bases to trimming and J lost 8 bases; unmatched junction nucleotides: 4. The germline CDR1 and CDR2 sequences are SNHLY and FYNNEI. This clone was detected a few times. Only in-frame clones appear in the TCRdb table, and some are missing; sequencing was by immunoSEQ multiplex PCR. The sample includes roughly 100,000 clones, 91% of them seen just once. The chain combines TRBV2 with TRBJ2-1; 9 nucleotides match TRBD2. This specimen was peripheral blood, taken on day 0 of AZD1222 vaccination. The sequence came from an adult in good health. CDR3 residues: CASSRGRGDEQFF. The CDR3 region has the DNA TGTGCCAGCAGTCGCGGGAGGGGCGATGAGCAGTTCTTC.